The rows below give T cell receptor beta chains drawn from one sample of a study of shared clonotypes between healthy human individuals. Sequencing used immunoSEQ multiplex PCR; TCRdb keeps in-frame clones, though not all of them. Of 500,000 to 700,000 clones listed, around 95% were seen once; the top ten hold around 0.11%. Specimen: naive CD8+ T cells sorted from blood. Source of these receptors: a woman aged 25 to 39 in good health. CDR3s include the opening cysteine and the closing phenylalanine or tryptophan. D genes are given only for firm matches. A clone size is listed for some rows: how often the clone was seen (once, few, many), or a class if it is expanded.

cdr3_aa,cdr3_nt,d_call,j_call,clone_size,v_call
CASSSGTSRGEAFF,TGTGCCAGCAGCTCAGGGACTTCCAGGGGTGAAGCTTTCTTT,NA,TRBJ1-1,NA,TRBV11-2
CASSVGNEQFF,TGTGCCAGCAGTGTTGGGAATGAGCAGTTCTTC,NA,TRBJ2-1,NA,TRBV7-9
CASSVEGRGVLETQYF,TGTGCCAGCAGCGTAGAAGGGCGGGGTGTTTTAGAGACCCAGTACTTC,NA,TRBJ2-5,NA,TRBV9
CATSRDRPTAGSTDTQYF,TGTGCCACCAGCAGAGACCGCCCGACAGCGGGTAGCACAGATACGCAGTATTTT,NA,TRBJ2-3,NA,TRBV15
CASQGGRLKTNEQFF,TGTGCCAGCCAAGGTGGCAGGTTAAAAACGAATGAGCAGTTCTTC,NA,TRBJ2-1,NA,TRBV2
CASSHLGLEQYF,TGCGCCAGCAGCCATCTAGGGCTCGAGCAGTACTTC,NA,TRBJ2-7,NA,TRBV4-1
CAWSRRALNFNEQFF,TGTGCCTGGAGTCGGCGGGCACTTAATTTTAATGAGCAGTTCTTC,NA,TRBJ2-1,NA,TRBV30
CATSAGTGGYEQFF,TGTGCCACCAGCGCCGGGACAGGGGGCTATGAGCAGTTCTTC,TRBD1,TRBJ2-1,few,TRBV15
CASSRGPAYEQYF,TGTGCCAGTAGCCGGGGCCCGGCCTACGAGCAGTACTTC,NA,TRBJ2-7,NA,TRBV19
CASSEPQVGRDEQYF,TGCGCCAGCAGTGAGCCACAGGTAGGTAGAGACGAGCAGTACTTC,NA,TRBJ2-7,NA,TRBV10-1
CASSYGANNQPQHF,TGTGCCAGCAGTTACGGGGCGAACAATCAGCCCCAGCATTTT,NA,TRBJ1-5,few,TRBV6-5
CASSQWRSYEQYF,TGCGCCAGCAGCCAATGGAGGTCCTACGAGCAGTACTTC,NA,TRBJ2-7,NA,TRBV4-1